This T cell receptor (beta chain) was retrieved from a study of CD8 T cells in ankylosing spondylitis. One entry per CDR3 protein, called by TCRdb with MiXCR from the 5' RACE reads. The table records hundreds of thousands of distinct CDR3 sequences, about 11% of them present only once. The CDR3 consists of 17 residues. V was pared by 1 base and J by 0 bases, with 6 bases of the junction left unmatched. CDR1 is LGHNA, CDR2 YNFKEQ, per germline. Study results and caveats: Characteristic of ankylosing spondylitis blood, it appeared, was a TCR beta motif comprising 7 to 9 highly homologous variants.

Points on this clonotype: The antigen is not known.

The receptor's source is a male donor with ankylosing spondylitis. Sequencing used blood, either unsorted or a sorted T cell fraction (not recorded which). V and J are TRBV4-2 and TRBJ2-3, with TRBD1 identical over 8 bases. DNA for the CDR3: TGTGCCAGCAGCCAAGGGGGTACAGGGGGAAGCACAGATACGCAGTATTTT. It translates to CASSQGGTGGSTDTQYF.